Each of the 2 T cell receptor beta chains below was sequenced from the same sample in a study of blood T cell repertoires in COVID-19 (dated by TCRdb to 2018 to 2020). Receptors were amplified or captured by the immunoSEQ multiplex PCR assay. TCRdb limited this immuneACCESS table to in-frame rearrangements with V and J called. A share of clones is missing; checked studies link under half to unresolved V genes, and the rest is unexplained. The sample profile shows 200,000 to 250,000 clones; almost 90% of them were found once. Of the sample, less than 3.5% falls within the top ten clones. The sample consisted of peripheral blood. The receptor set was obtained from a woman aged 55-69 years with acute or convalescent COVID-19.

The J gene is TRBJ1-1, the V gene TRBV3-1 (or the pseudogene TRBV3-2); weak D call: TRBD1 (6 bases). Per germline, CDR1 LGHDT and CDR2 YNNKEL (reference sequence). V was pared by 4 bases and J by 4 bases, with 10 bases between. There are 13 residues in the CDR3. CDR3 sequence reads: CASSLRGGTEAFF. The CDR3, as DNA: TGTGCCAGCAGCCTCAGGGGCGGCACTGAAGCTTTCTTT.

This chain joins TRBV18 and TRBJ2-2; TRBD1 matches 7 bases. Per the germline V gene, CDR1 is KGHSH and CDR2 is LQKENI. J was trimmed by 2 bases and V by 4 bases; bases with no gene match: 7. The CDR3 has 16 amino acids. This CDR3 reads CASSLQGRTNTGELFF. DNA for the CDR3: TGTGCCAGCTCACTACAGGGGAGAACCAACACCGGGGAGCTGTTTTTT.